This T cell receptor beta chain was captured by sequencing in a study of cytomegalovirus exposure and HLA in healthy donors. 60 Vbeta and 13 Jbeta primers were used in PCR. TCRdb keeps only in-frame clones here, not all; method: immunoSEQ multiplex PCR. The sample has 150,000 to 200,000 clones; roughly 80% are singletons. Study outcomes and limitations: In vitro assays verified that three CMV-associated chains recognized CMV antigens specifically.

The CDR3 is 15 amino acids. The germline CDR1 and CDR2 sequences are LNHNV and YYDKDF (reference sequence). The V and J ends lost 1 base and 0 bases respectively, with 7 bases between them. Notes on this clone: Its specificity is not known.

The sequence derives from a woman in her twenties or thirties in good health and CMV-seropositive. The sequencing sample was made of PBMCs. The chain links TRBV15 to TRBJ2-1; no definite D call. Written as DNA, the CDR3 is TGTGCCACCAGCAGAGGGGCCGACTCCTACAATGAGCAGTTCTTC. Its translation is CATSRGADSYNEQFF.